The entry that follows covers one TCR beta chain sequence. Antigen: not known. This entry belongs to a study of cytomegalovirus exposure and HLA in healthy donors. For the study at large: Unique TCRs from HLA-typed donors, some 85 million of them, were held in an early data release. Findings and limits, study-wide: Whilst most TCR sequences proved rare, a subset of public TCRs occurred across many donors.

This CDR3 comprises 13 residues. Germline CDR1 and CDR2: LNHDA and SQIVND (reference sequence). Between the trimmed V and J ends, which lost 2 bases and 7 bases, there was a span of 11 bases. PCR primers comprised 60 Vbeta and 13 Jbeta primers. TCRdb keeps only in-frame clones here, not all; method: immunoSEQ multiplex PCR. The sample shows 150,000 to 200,000 clones, 60% to 80% of them seen only once. Sequencing used PBMCs. V and J are TRBV19 and TRBJ2-5; the D gene is possibly TRBD2 (6 bases). The clonotype was recovered from a man over 45 in good health and CMV-seropositive. The CDR3 sequence: CASSIKGRGTQYF. CDR3 nucleotide sequence: TGTGCCAGTAGTATAAAAGGGCGGGGGACCCAGTACTTC.